These T cell receptor beta chains were read from a single sample in a study of T cells after yellow fever vaccination. One entry per CDR3 protein, called by TCRdb with MiXCR from the 5' RACE reads. The sample has roughly 330,000 distinct CDR3 sequences, under 5% seen once. The material was PBMCs, obtained 5 days after the yellow fever booster vaccination. The receptors shown here come from a man aged 18 to 35 who received the YFV17D yellow fever vaccine. CDR3s include the opening cysteine and the closing phenylalanine or tryptophan. D genes are given only for firm matches. Size is stated for part of the rows, as once, few or many counts, or as a class when the clone is expanded.

j_call v_call clone_size d_call cdr3_nt cdr3_aa
TRBJ2-3 TRBV20-1 many - TGCAGTGCTCCCGGACCGGGGGATACGCAGTATTTT CSAPGPGDTQYF
TRBJ1-5 TRBV4-1 - - TGCGCCAGCAGCCCCCGGGCCGTTAGCAATCAGCCCCAGCATTTT CASSPRAVSNQPQHF
TRBJ1-4 TRBV4-1 - - TGCGCCAGCAGCCAAGAACCAGACGGTTTTGAAAAACTGTTTTTT CASSQEPDGFEKLFF
TRBJ2-5 TRBV15 few TRBD2 TGTGCCACCAGCAGTCTCATGGCGGGGGGGCTTCGTGAGACCCAGTACTTC CATSSLMAGGLRETQYF
TRBJ2-7 TRBV6-2/TRBV6-3 many - TGTGCCAGCAGTTACCGGGACAACTACGAGCAGTACTTC CASSYRDNYEQYF
TRBJ1-2 TRBV19 many - TGTGCCAGTATGGGGGCAGGGGTAAACTATGGCTACACCTTC CASMGAGVNYGYTF
TRBJ2-5 TRBV12-3/TRBV12-4 many TRBD1 TGTGCCAGCAGTTTTGCCGGGACAGGCCAAGAGACCCAGTACTTC CASSFAGTGQETQYF
TRBJ1-1 TRBV6-5 - - TGTGCCAGCAAAAGCAGCCCCACTGAAGCTTTCTTT CASKSSPTEAFF
TRBJ2-3 TRBV25-1 many - TGTGCCGCAGCATCCAGACACCTTAGCACAGATACGCAGTATTTT CAAASRHLSTDTQYF
TRBJ1-1 TRBV6-1 few - TGTGCCAGCAGTGAAAGTCAGGTGTTTGGACCGACGTTTGAAGCTTTCTTT CASSESQVFGPTFEAFF
TRBJ2-5 TRBV5-1 - - TGCGCCAGCAGCTTGAATGTCGGGGTTGAGACCCAGTACTTC CASSLNVGVETQYF
TRBJ1-6 TRBV2 - - TGTGCCAGCAGTGAAACGGGCACGGGTAATTCACCCCTCCACTTT CASSETGTGNSPLHF
TRBJ1-2 TRBV7-9 many - TGTGCCAGCAGCCCCCTCGATGGCTTAACCTTC CASSPLDGLTF
TRBJ1-6 TRBV5-1 - TRBD1 TGCGCCAGCAGCTTGTGGGACAGAAATTCACCCCTCCACTTT CASSLWDRNSPLHF
TRBJ1-1 TRBV6-2/TRBV6-3 few - TGTGCCAGCACCTTATGGGGTAAACCAGGGGACACTGAAGCTTTCTTT CASTLWGKPGDTEAFF
TRBJ2-1 TRBV5-1 many - TGCGCCAGCAGCTTGGCCGGGCGGATGGAGAATGAGCAGTTCTTC CASSLAGRMENEQFF
TRBJ2-4 TRBV29-1 few - TGCAGCGCCGAAGGATCAGCCAAAAACATTCAGTACTTC CSAEGSAKNIQYF
TRBJ1-6 TRBV4-3 - - TGCGCCAGCAGCCTAAACAGGGCTTCGTCCTATAATTCACCCCTCCACTTT CASSLNRASSYNSPLHF
TRBJ2-6 TRBV9 few TRBD1 TGTGCCAGCAGCGTAGCTGGACAGGGGATCCCTGGGGCCAACGTCCTGACTTTC CASSVAGQGIPGANVLTF
TRBJ2-3 TRBV5-1 many TRBD1 TGCGCCAGCAGCGCCTCGGGACAGGGCACAGATACGCAGTATTTT CASSASGQGTDTQYF
TRBJ1-2 TRBV6-6 many - TGTGCCAGCAGTTATGGGGCAGGAGCTAACTATGGCTACACCTTC CASSYGAGANYGYTF
TRBJ1-2 TRBV7-9 few - TGTGCCAGCAGCGACGCTCGGGGGAACTATGGCTACACCTTC CASSDARGNYGYTF
TRBJ2-5 TRBV6-2/TRBV6-3 few - TGTGCCAGCAGTTACGCCCCACAGGGTGCCTCAGAGACCCAGTACTTC CASSYAPQGASETQYF
TRBJ2-3 TRBV4-3 - TRBD2 TGCGCCAGCAGCCAAGACGTCCAGCGGGGTACCCTCACAGATACGCAGTATTTT CASSQDVQRGTLTDTQYF
TRBJ2-5 TRBV11-2 - - TGTGCCAGCAGCCGATCGGTGGGCGACTCCTCGTACCAAGAGACCCAGTACTTC CASSRSVGDSSYQETQYF
TRBJ2-7 TRBV4-1 many - TGCGCCAGCAGCCAAGCCCCCGGCAGCTCCTACGAGCAGTACTTC CASSQAPGSSYEQYF
TRBJ2-7 TRBV18 few - TGTGCCAGCTCACCCCGTGGGGAGTCCTACGAGCAGTACTTC CASSPRGESYEQYF
TRBJ2-3 TRBV6-1 few - TGTGCCAGCAGTGCCCAAACTAGCACAGATACGCAGTATTTT CASSAQTSTDTQYF